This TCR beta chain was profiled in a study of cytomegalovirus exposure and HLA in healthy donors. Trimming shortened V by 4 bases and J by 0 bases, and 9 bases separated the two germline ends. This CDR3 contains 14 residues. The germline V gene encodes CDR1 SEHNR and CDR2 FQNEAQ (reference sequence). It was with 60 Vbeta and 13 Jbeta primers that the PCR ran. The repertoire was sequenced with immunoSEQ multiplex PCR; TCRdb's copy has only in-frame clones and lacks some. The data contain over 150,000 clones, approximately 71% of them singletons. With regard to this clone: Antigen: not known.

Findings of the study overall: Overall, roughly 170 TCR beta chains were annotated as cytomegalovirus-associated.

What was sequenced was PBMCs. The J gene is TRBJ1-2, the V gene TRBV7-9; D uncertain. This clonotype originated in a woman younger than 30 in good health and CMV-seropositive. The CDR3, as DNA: TGTGCCAGCAGCTCCCAGGCCCCTAACTATGGCTACACCTTC. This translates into CASSSQAPNYGYTF.